The 20 T cell receptor beta chains below all came from one sample that was sequenced in a study of cytomegalovirus exposure and HLA in healthy donors. The repertoire was sequenced with immunoSEQ multiplex PCR; TCRdb's copy has only in-frame clones and lacks some. The sample consists of roughly 120,000 clones, around 89% of them appearing once. Sequencing input: PBMCs. The receptor set was obtained from a woman aged 18-30 years in good health and CMV-seropositive.

This clone was observed a few times. The chain carries TRBV6-4 and TRBJ2-2; 10 bases fit TRBD2. V shed 5 bases and J 4 bases; nucleotides not matched to a gene: 1. CDR3 size: 14 residues. Per the germline V gene, CDR1 is MRHNA and CDR2 is SNTAGT. CDR3 sequence: CASSSGGATGELFF. The CDR3 region has the DNA TGTGCCAGCAGTAGCGGGGGGGCCACCGGGGAGCTGTTTTTT.

This rearrangement joins TRBV28 to TRBJ1-5; D is ambiguous. V was pared by 7 bases and J by 2 bases, with 15 bases between. The CDR3 is 15 amino acids. CDR1 is MDHEN, CDR2 SYDVKM, per germline. CDR3 region: CASTLGGLGNQPQHF. As DNA, the CDR3 is TGTGCCAGCACCCTTGGAGGGTTAGGCAATCAGCCCCAGCATTTT.

The V gene is TRBV2, the J gene TRBJ1-2; 7 bases match TRBD1. Germline V CDR1 and CDR2: SNHLY, FYNNEI. V lost 5 bases to trimming and J lost 5 bases; unmatched junction nucleotides: 11. This CDR3 has 15 amino acids. CDR3 nucleotide sequence: TGTGCCAGCAGTCTGGGACAGTTAACGGGATATGGCTACACCTTC. Protein product: CASSLGQLTGYGYTF.

V and J are TRBV10-3 and TRBJ2-3; TRBD2 matches at 11 bases. Germline V gives CDR1 ENHRY, CDR2 SYGVKD. This CDR3 has 17 amino acids. After removal of 6 bases from V and 5 bases from J, the junction contained 13 bases not matched to a gene. CDR3 bases: TGTGCCATCAGCCCAAGGTTTAGCGGGGGGGTAGAAGATACGCAGTATTTT. Protein: CAISPRFSGGVEDTQYF.

J is TRBJ1-1 and V is TRBV6-1; D possibly corresponds to TRBD1 (6 bases). Germline V CDR1 and CDR2: MNHNS, SASEGT. Trimming removed 7 bases at V and 11 bases at J, with 20 bases between. This CDR3 is built from 13 residues. CDR3 loop: CASKVVGGVEAFF. The CDR3 DNA is TGTGCCAGCAAAGTGGTAGGGGGTGTGGAGGCTTTCTTT.

The chain uses TRBV27 and TRBJ1-6; 8 bases fit TRBD1. The CDR3 contains 16 residues. With 5 bases clipped from V and 7 bases from J, the junction kept 10 bases outside the gene matches. Germline V CDR1 and CDR2: MNHEY, SMNVEV (reference sequence). CDR3 loop: CASSTYSGQGNSPLHF. Written as DNA, the CDR3 is TGTGCCAGCAGTACATACTCAGGACAGGGAAATTCACCCCTCCACTTT.

V is TRBV19 and J is TRBJ1-4; no clear D gene. In germline, CDR1 is LNHDA, CDR2 SQIVND (reference sequence). Trimming left V 11 bases short and J 6 bases short, with 16 bases between. The CDR3 totals 13 residues. CDR3 in DNA: TGTGCCGGCCGAGACCCAGGTGATGAAAAACTGTTTTTT. Translating it yields CAGRDPGDEKLFF. The full variable domain, with the rest looked up from reference TRBV19 and TRBJ1-4, is DGGITQSPKYLFRKEGQNVTLSCEQNLNHDAMYWYRQDPGQGLRLIYYSQIVNDFQKGDIAEGYSVSREKKESFPLTVTSAQKNPTAFYLCAGRDPGDEKLFFGSGTQLSVL.

This clone was observed a few times. V is TRBV7-9 and J is TRBJ1-6, with 8 bases that match TRBD1. Germline loops: CDR1 SEHNR, CDR2 FQNEAQ (reference sequence). The ends lost 5 bases at V and 8 bases at J; junction bases unmatched: 8. The CDR3 extends over 15 amino acids. The CDR3 DNA reads TGTGCCAGCAGCCCAGGGGGCCGGATGGATTCACCCCTCCACTTT. Translation: CASSPGGRMDSPLHF.

The J gene is TRBJ1-2, the V gene TRBV19; weak D call: TRBD1 (5 bases). Trimming removed 3 bases at V and 4 bases at J, with 12 bases between. The CDR3 runs to 14 residues. Germline V CDR1 and CDR2: LNHDA, SQIVND (reference sequence). Written as DNA, the CDR3 is TGTGCCAGTAGTATTTCAGACAGCGCCTATGGCTACACCTTC. Amino acid sequence: CASSISDSAYGYTF. The complete variable domain, with remaining parts taken from reference TRBV19 and TRBJ1-2, reads DGGITQSPKYLFRKEGQNVTLSCEQNLNHDAMYWYRQDPGQGLRLIYYSQIVNDFQKGDIAEGYSVSREKKESFPLTVTSAQKNPTAFYLCASSISDSAYGYTFGSGTRLTVV.

This clone came up once. The chain carries TRBV7-2 and TRBJ2-7; 7 nucleotides align to TRBD1. This CDR3 spans 13 amino acids. Germline V CDR1 and CDR2: SGHTA, FQGNSA. V shed 5 bases, J shed 6 bases, and the junction held 7 bases outside the gene matches. In nucleotides, the CDR3 is TGTGCCAGCAGCCCGGGACAGACCCGCGAGCAGTACTTC. The encoded protein is CASSPGQTREQYF.

V gene TRBV28 combines with J gene TRBJ2-3; tentative D call: TRBD1 (6 bases). The CDR3 runs 19 residues. V lost 4 bases to trimming and J lost 4 bases, with 27 bases between them. Per germline, CDR1 MDHEN and CDR2 SYDVKM. CDR3 DNA: TGTGCCAGCAGTTCAAAACCGCCCACGTGGGGGCGCCTTGCAGATACGCAGTATTTT. It codes for CASSSKPPTWGRLADTQYF.

The V and J genes are TRBV7-6 and TRBJ2-1, with D unclear. CDR1 SGHVS and CDR2 FNYEAQ come from the germline V gene. V was trimmed by 5 bases and J by 2 bases, leaving 13 bases between them. The CDR3 spans 15 residues. CDR3 region: CASSPRYQTYNEQFF. CDR3 DNA: TGTGCCAGCAGCCCCAGATACCAAACCTACAATGAGCAGTTCTTC.

The chain uses TRBV30 and TRBJ1-1, with no clear D. Trimming stripped 2 bases from V and 6 bases from J, with 16 bases between. The V gene's germline CDR1 is GTSNPN and CDR2 SVGIG (reference sequence). This CDR3 is built from 14 residues. The CDR3 loop reads CAWSPKPTRAEAFF. As DNA, the CDR3 is TGTGCCTGGAGTCCGAAGCCGACGAGGGCTGAAGCTTTCTTT.

This clone was counted a few times. The chain couples TRBV5-4 to TRBJ1-2, with D perhaps TRBD1 (6 bases). The CDR3 length is 14 residues. Germline CDR1 and CDR2: SGHNT and YYREEE (reference sequence). The germline V and J ends were trimmed by 0 bases and 3 bases, with 9 bases remaining between them. The CDR3 sequence is CASSLDRVDYGYTF. For the CDR3, the DNA is TGTGCCAGCAGCTTGGACAGGGTGGACTATGGCTACACCTTC.

This chain connects TRBV6-5 to TRBJ2-5; TRBD2 matches 9 bases. Germline lookup yields CDR1 MNHEY and CDR2 SVGAGI. The CDR3 length is 14 residues. Trimming removed 2 bases from V and 11 bases from J; junction bases left unmatched: 9. The CDR3 region has the DNA TGTGCCAGCAGTTACCGCAACCCAACTAGCGGGCAGTACTTC. Translation: CASSYRNPTSGQYF.

The DNA of the CDR3 is TGTGCCACCAGCAGAGATCAGGAGACCCAGTACTTC. It specifies CATSRDQETQYF. The chain couples TRBV15 to TRBJ2-5, with no clear D. CDR1 is LNHNV and CDR2 is YYDKDF in the germline V gene (reference sequence). The CDR3 runs 12 residues. Trimming took off 0 bases at V and 5 bases at J, with 4 bases between the two ends.

In DNA, the CDR3 is TGTGCCAGCAGCGTAGGGCCAGGATACCAGCCCCAGCATTTT. Amino acids: CASSVGPGYQPQHF. The chain links TRBV9 to TRBJ1-5; D remains ambiguous. Deletions cut 0 bases from V and 7 bases from J, with 11 bases between. Germline loops: CDR1 SGDLS, CDR2 YYNGEE. This CDR3 comprises 14 residues.

This clone has only a few counts. The CDR3 loop is CASSKGARGNSPLHF. CDR3 bases: TGTGCCAGCAGCAAGGGGGCTCGGGGTAATTCACCCCTCCACTTT. The V and J genes are TRBV7-2 and TRBJ1-6; 7 bases fit TRBD1. The CDR3 contains 15 residues. Trimming cost V 5 bases and J 6 bases; bases outside gene matches: 7. Germline V gene sequence: CDR1 SGHTA, CDR2 FQGNSA.

This clone was observed once. The chain has TRBV7-3 and TRBJ2-1; 11 nucleotides line up with TRBD2. Unmatched junction bases numbered 8, after V lost 4 bases and J lost 9 bases. CDR1 is SGHTA and CDR2 is FQGTGA in the germline V gene. This CDR3 spans 15 amino acids. The CDR3 sequence: CASSSTSGSFVEQFF. CDR3 in DNA: TGTGCCAGCAGCTCAACTAGCGGGAGTTTCGTTGAGCAGTTCTTC. Combining the CDR3 with reference TRBV7-3 and TRBJ2-1 gives the whole variable domain GAGVSQTPSNKVTEKGKYVELRCDPISGHTALYWYRQSLGQGPEFLIYFQGTGAADDSGLPNDRFFAVRPEGSVSTLKIQRTERGDSAVYLCASSSTSGSFVEQFFGPGTRLTVL.

The genes are TRBV7-8 and TRBJ2-1, with 13 bases lining up with TRBD2. V shed 6 bases and J 6 bases; nucleotides not matched to a gene: 5. CDR3 length: 15 residues. The germline CDR1 and CDR2 sequences are SGHVS and FQNEAQ. CDR3 amino acids: CASRGLAGSFNEQFF. The CDR3 region has the DNA TGTGCCAGCAGGGGACTAGCGGGGAGTTTCAATGAGCAGTTCTTC. Based on the CDR3 plus reference TRBV7-8 and TRBJ2-1, the full variable domain is GAGVSQSPRYKVAKRGQDVALRCDPISGHVSLFWYQQALGQGPEFLTYFQNEAQLDKSGLPSDRFFAERPEGSVSTLKIQRTQQEDSAVYLCASRGLAGSFNEQFFGPGTRLTVL.